Listed here is a single TCR beta chain. Its matching antigen is unknown. Every PCR was spiked with synthetic TCR analog templates. The protocol was immunoSEQ multiplex PCR, while the TCRdb copy is restricted to in-frame clones and leaves out a portion. In the table there are more than 95,000 clones, roughly 88% of which are singletons. Time point specified: peripheral blood 6 weeks after treatment start. All patients carried locally advanced or metastatic urothelial carcinoma. The sample comes from a study of PD-L1 blockade in urothelial cancer. About the research overall: Prior regimens of chemotherapy numbered 0 to 3 per patient.

Whole-study results and caveats: In blood at 3 weeks, tumor-associated clones expanded more among patients with durable benefit.

The sequencing used PBMCs, collected around atezolizumab (anti-PD-L1) treatment. This sequence was found in a man aged 50 to 60 with urothelial cancer.

Here the CDR3 DNA reads TGTGCCATCGTGCGGGGGGACCTTATGGGGTACGAGCAGTACTTC. This sequence encodes CAIVRGDLMGYEQYF. The genes are TRBV2 and TRBJ2-7; 8 nucleotides agree with TRBD2. The V gene's germline CDR1 is SNHLY and CDR2 FYNNEI. V was clipped by 10 bases and J by 4 bases; unmatched bases: 15. The CDR3 sequence is 15 residues long.